This T cell receptor (beta chain) was recorded in a study of cytomegalovirus exposure and HLA in healthy donors. Findings and caveats of the study: CMV antigen specificity of a few CMV-associated chains was confirmed in vitro.

Clones were read by immunoSEQ multiplex PCR, and TCRdb kept only the in-frame ones, dropping some. Of tens of thousands of clones in the sample, about 93% were seen once. Germline V gene sequence: CDR1 GTSNPN, CDR2 SVGIG (reference sequence). The CDR3 runs to 15 residues. Deletions cut 0 bases from V and 0 bases from J, with 10 bases between. Details on this clone: Its antigen is unidentified.

The chain uses TRBV30 and TRBJ2-3, with D uncertain. The sample taken for sequencing was PBMCs. This receptor was obtained from a man between 18 and 29 years old in good health and CMV-seropositive. The CDR3: CAWSVLNPSTDTQYF. The CDR3, as DNA: TGTGCCTGGAGTGTACTCAACCCTAGCACAGATACGCAGTATTTT.